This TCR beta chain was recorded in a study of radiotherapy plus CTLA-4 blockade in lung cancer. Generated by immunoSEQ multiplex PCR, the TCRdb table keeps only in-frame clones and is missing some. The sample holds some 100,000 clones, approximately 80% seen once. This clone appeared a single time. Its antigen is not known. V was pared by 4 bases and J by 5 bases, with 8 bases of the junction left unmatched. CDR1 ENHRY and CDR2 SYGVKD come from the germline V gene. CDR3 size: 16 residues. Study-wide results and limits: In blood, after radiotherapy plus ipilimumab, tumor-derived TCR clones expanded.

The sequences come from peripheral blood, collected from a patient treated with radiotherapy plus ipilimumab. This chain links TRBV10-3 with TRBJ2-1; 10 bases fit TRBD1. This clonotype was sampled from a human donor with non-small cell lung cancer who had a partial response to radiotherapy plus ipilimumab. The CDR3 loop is CAISGYGTGADNEQFF. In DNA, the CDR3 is TGTGCCATCAGTGGATACGGGACAGGGGCTGACAATGAGCAGTTCTTC.